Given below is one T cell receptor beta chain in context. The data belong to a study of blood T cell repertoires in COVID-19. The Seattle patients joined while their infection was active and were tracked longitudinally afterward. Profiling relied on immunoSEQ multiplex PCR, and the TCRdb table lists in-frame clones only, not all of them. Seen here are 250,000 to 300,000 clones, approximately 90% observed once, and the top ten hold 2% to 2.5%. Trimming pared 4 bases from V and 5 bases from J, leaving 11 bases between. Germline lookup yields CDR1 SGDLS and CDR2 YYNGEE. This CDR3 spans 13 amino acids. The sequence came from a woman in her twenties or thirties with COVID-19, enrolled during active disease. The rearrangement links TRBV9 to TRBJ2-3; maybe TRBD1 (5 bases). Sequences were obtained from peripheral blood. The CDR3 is CASSPQGRDTQYF. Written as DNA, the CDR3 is TGTGCCAGCAGCCCCCAGGGTAGAGATACGCAGTATTTT.